These 29 T cell receptor beta chains were all obtained from the same sample, sequenced in a study of T-cell reconstitution after alpha-beta-depleted transplantation in children. Molecular barcoding with unique molecular identifiers was used for the TCRbeta library. One entry per CDR3 protein results from TCRdb running MiXCR on the PCR reads. Of a few hundred thousand distinct CDR3 sequences listed, around 16% are singletons. Sequencing used PBMCs, mostly from graft donor cells, obtained 360 days after TCRalphabeta/CD19-depleted stem cell transplant. The origin of the receptors is a boy under two years old who had a stem cell transplant for Wiskott-Aldrich syndrome, so the T cells may come from the graft donor.

The V call is TRBV18, the J call TRBJ2-7, with TRBD1 as a possible D gene (6 bases). The CDR3 runs to 13 residues. Germline lookup yields CDR1 KGHSH and CDR2 LQKENI. V dropped 6 bases and J dropped 2 bases, with 11 bases sitting between them. CDR3 nucleotide sequence: TGTGCCAGCTCGGGACAAGACGCCTACGAGCAGTACTTC. Amino acid sequence: CASSGQDAYEQYF.

This rearrangement joins TRBV11-2 to TRBJ2-7; perhaps TRBD1 as D (5 bases). Deletions cut 8 bases from V and 1 base from J, with 15 bases between. Per germline, CDR1 SGHAT and CDR2 FQNNGV. This CDR3 is 14 amino acids long. CDR3 region: CASAKGIPSYEQYF. The DNA of the CDR3 is TGTGCCAGCGCAAAGGGGATCCCTTCCTACGAGCAGTACTTC. The entire variable domain, with the rest obtained from reference TRBV11-2 and TRBJ2-7, is as follows: EAGVAQSPRYKIIEKRQSVAFWCNPISGHATLYWYQQILGQGPKLLIQFQNNGVVDDSQLPKDRFSAERLKGVDSTLKIQPAKLEDSAVYLCASAKGIPSYEQYFGPGTRLTVT.

This rearrangement joins TRBV7-9 to TRBJ2-5; D call uncertain. Germline V lookup: CDR1 SEHNR, CDR2 FQNEAQ (reference sequence). V gave up 4 bases and J gave up 4 bases, with 10 bases separating them. The CDR3 covers 13 residues. CDR3: CASSSLLRETQYF. CDR3 sequence (DNA): TGTGCCAGCAGCTCCCTTCTGCGAGAGACCCAGTACTTC.

This clonotype was counted at least ten times. The rearrangement joins TRBV13 to TRBJ2-3, with D possibly being TRBD2 (6 bases). Trimming pared 2 bases from V and 0 bases from J, leaving 12 bases between. The V gene's germline CDR1 is PRHDT and CDR2 FYEKMQ (reference sequence). There are 16 residues in the CDR3. The CDR3 sequence: CASSLRLGPSTDTQYF. CDR3 in DNA: TGTGCCAGCAGCTTACGACTAGGGCCAAGCACAGATACGCAGTATTTT.

This clonotype was seen more than once but under ten times. V usage is TRBV7-8 and J usage is TRBJ1-5; perhaps TRBD1 as D (6 bases). Germline V gives CDR1 SGHVS, CDR2 FQNEAQ. There are 15 residues in the CDR3. Trimming cost V 8 bases and J 2 bases, with 16 bases left between them. In DNA form, the CDR3 reads TGTGCCAGCCAACAAGGGGGGCTAGGCAATCAGCCCCAGCATTTT. This encodes CASQQGGLGNQPQHF.

The V and J genes are TRBV4-2 and TRBJ2-7; D call uncertain. Germline CDR1 LGHNA, CDR2 YNFKEQ. This CDR3 has 14 residues. The germline V and J ends were trimmed by 4 bases and 2 bases, with 12 bases remaining between them. The DNA of the CDR3 is TGTGCCAGCAGCCGAACCGTGGAAGCCTACGAGCAGTACTTC. As protein: CASSRTVEAYEQYF.

Only a few counts were recorded for this clonotype. The chain is built from TRBV2 and TRBJ2-3; 12 bases map to TRBD2. CDR3 length: 16 amino acids. Germline lookup yields CDR1 SNHLY and CDR2 FYNNEI. The junction had 8 bases not matched to a gene; V was cut back by 8 bases and J by 2 bases. The CDR3 DNA reads as TGTGCCAGCTCCTGGTGGACTAGCGGGATCACAGATACGCAGTATTTT. This translates into CASSWWTSGITDTQYF. The full variable domain, its missing parts supplied by reference TRBV2 and TRBJ2-3, is EPEVTQTPSHQVTQMGQEVILRCVPISNHLYFYWYRQILGQKVEFLVSFYNNEISEKSEIFDDQFSVERPDGSNFTLKIRSTKLEDSAMYFCASSWWTSGITDTQYFGPGTRLTVL.

This clonotype has a handful of counts. The chain's CDR3 is CASRMAGDEQYF. CDR3 nucleotides: TGTGCCAGTAGAATGGCGGGAGACGAGCAGTACTTC. The genes are TRBV19 and TRBJ2-7; 7 positions agree with TRBD2. The CDR3 is made up of 12 amino acids. The V segment lost 6 bases and the J segment 5 bases; nucleotides outside the gene matches: 4. CDR1 is LNHDA, CDR2 SQIVND, per germline (reference sequence).

This clonotype was seen a few times. The chain carries TRBV5-1 and TRBJ1-1, with D perhaps matching TRBD1 (5 bases). Germline V gene data show CDR1 as SGHRS and CDR2 as YFSETQ. The CDR3 has 15 residues. The ends were cut back, 1 base at V and 2 bases at J, with 12 bases in the middle. CDR3 residues: CASSLLGQGNTEAFF. The CDR3 bases are TGCGCCAGCAGCTTGCTCGGTCAGGGCAACACTGAAGCTTTCTTT.

The gene calls are TRBV7-9 and TRBJ2-7; D tentatively fits TRBD1 or TRBD2 (6 bases each). CDR1 and CDR2 from the germline V gene are SEHNR and FQNEAQ (reference sequence). This CDR3 has 16 residues. V was trimmed by 5 bases and J by 0 bases, leaving 17 bases between them. CDR3 sequence: CASSTRGVTSSYEQYF. CDR3 nucleotide sequence: TGTGCCAGCAGCACCAGGGGAGTGACTAGCTCCTACGAGCAGTACTTC.

The rearrangement uses TRBV18 and TRBJ2-4; D call uncertain. Germline V gene lookup returns CDR1 KGHSH and CDR2 LQKENI. V lost 3 bases to trimming and J lost 7 bases, with 10 bases between them. The CDR3 length is 13 residues. CDR3 in amino acids: CASSPLGRNIQYF. The CDR3 bases are TGTGCCAGCTCACCGCTCGGTAGGAACATTCAGTACTTC.

This chain uses TRBV12-3 or TRBV12-4 with TRBJ2-2; the D gene could be TRBD1 or TRBD2 (6 bases each). The CDR3 has 14 amino acids. V lost 8 bases, J lost 5 bases, and 15 bases lay in between. The CDR3 sequence is CASGPRGRTGELFF. The CDR3 DNA is TGTGCCAGCGGGCCTCGGGGGCGGACCGGGGAGCTGTTTTTT.

This clonotype turned up a few times. The chain joins TRBV12-3 or TRBV12-4 to TRBJ2-1, with TRBD1 as a possible D gene (6 bases). Trimming stripped 2 bases from V and 9 bases from J, with 20 bases between. The CDR3 extends over 16 amino acids. The CDR3 DNA reads as TGTGCCAGCAGTTTACAGGACAGACTACTCGGTCGTGAGCAGTTCTTC. Its protein product is CASSLQDRLLGREQFF.

CDR3 sequence reads: CASAWDRGEGTEAFF. In DNA, the CDR3 is TGTGCCAGCGCATGGGACAGGGGTGAGGGCACTGAAGCTTTCTTT. This rearrangement joins TRBV12-3 or TRBV12-4 to TRBJ1-1, with 10 bases identical to TRBD1. The V gene end was trimmed by 8 bases and the J gene end by 4 bases; junction bases not matched to a gene: 10. The CDR3 runs 15 residues.

The chain recombines TRBV11-3 with TRBJ2-7, with TRBD1 matching 9 bases. Germline lookup yields CDR1 SGHNT and CDR2 YENEEA. Trimming took 5 bases from V and 4 from J; bases not matched to a gene: 12. The CDR3 spans 16 residues. The CDR3 nucleotides are TGTGCCAGCAGCCGAGGTGGACAGGGGTTCGTGTACGAGCAGTACTTC. This codes for CASSRGGQGFVYEQYF.

The V call is TRBV5-1, the J call TRBJ2-1; D remains unclear. The germline V gene has CDR1 SGHRS and CDR2 YFSETQ. V lost 4 bases and J lost 9, with 14 bases in between. The CDR3 is made up of 13 amino acids. The CDR3 reads CASSEDPSGEQFF. CDR3 in DNA: TGCGCCAGCAGCGAGGACCCGTCCGGTGAGCAGTTCTTC.

This clonotype was seen repeatedly, ten times or more. The chain combines TRBV27 with TRBJ2-5; D gene unclear. The CDR3 runs to 13 residues. CDR1 is MNHEY and CDR2 is SMNVEV in the germline V gene (reference sequence). V was cut by 3 bases and J by 2 bases, with 7 bases left in between. This CDR3 reads CASSFRQQETQYF. The CDR3 DNA reads as TGTGCCAGCAGTTTTAGGCAGCAAGAGACCCAGTACTTC.

This clonotype showed up many times. The chain couples TRBV28 to TRBJ2-5; the D gene is possibly TRBD1 (5 bases). The CDR3 runs 14 residues. The V gene lost 5 bases and the J gene lost 5 bases, with 15 bases spanning the gap. The germline V gene encodes CDR1 MDHEN and CDR2 SYDVKM. The CDR3 nucleotides are TGTGCCAGCAGTCATTGGCAGGGAAGGGAGACCCAGTACTTC. Translating gives CASSHWQGRETQYF.

This clonotype has a handful of counts. The chain couples TRBV3-1 to TRBJ2-5, with no clear D. This CDR3 is built from 13 residues. Trimming left V 6 bases short and J 4 bases short, with 12 bases between. Germline V lookup: CDR1 LGHDT, CDR2 YNNKEL (reference sequence). CDR3 loop: CASRRLLGETQYF. CDR3 bases: TGTGCCAGCAGACGGCTATTAGGAGAGACCCAGTACTTC.

This clonotype was seen only a few times. The J gene is TRBJ1-5, the V gene TRBV7-2; maybe TRBD1 (5 bases). Per germline, CDR1 SGHTA and CDR2 FQGNSA. This CDR3 is 15 amino acids long. V lost 3 bases, J lost 9 bases, and 18 bases lay in between. The CDR3, as DNA: TGTGCCAGCAGCTTGGCCAGGGCAGGGCAGGGGCCCCAGCATTTT. Translating gives CASSLARAGQGPQHF.

A few counts support this clonotype. This chain links TRBV20-1 with TRBJ2-7; perhaps TRBD2 as D (5 bases). The V and J ends lost 6 bases and 1 base respectively, with 13 bases between them. This CDR3 comprises 13 residues. Germline CDR1 and CDR2: DFQATT and SNEGSKA (reference sequence). CDR3 DNA sequence: TGCAGTGCCCGAGAGGGCCGATCCTACGAGCAGTACTTC. This codes for CSAREGRSYEQYF.

This clonotype was picked up a small number of times. This chain uses TRBV5-5 with TRBJ2-2; a possible D gene is TRBD2 (7 bases). Trimming took 2 bases from V and 4 from J, leaving 15 bases between them. Germline lookup yields CDR1 SGHKS and CDR2 YYEKEE (reference sequence). The CDR3 consists of 16 residues. CDR3 region: CASSLRGARITGELFF. CDR3 nucleotides: TGTGCCAGCAGCTTACGGGGGGCGCGGATCACCGGGGAGCTGTTTTTT.

This clonotype was counted at least ten times. This chain uses TRBV5-1 with TRBJ2-1, with TRBD2 matching over 8 bases. The CDR3 consists of 13 residues. The junction had 3 bases not matched to a gene; V was cut back by 2 bases and J by 8 bases. Germline V gene lookup returns CDR1 SGHRS and CDR2 YFSETQ. CDR3 DNA: TGCGCCAGCAGCTTTCGAGCGGGAGATGAGCAGTTCTTC. Its protein product is CASSFRAGDEQFF. The whole variable domain, filled in from reference TRBV5-1 and TRBJ2-1, reads KAGVTQTPRYLIKTRGQQVTLSCSPISGHRSVSWYQQTPGQGLQFLFEYFSETQRNKGNFPGRFSGRQFSNSRSEMNVSTLELGDSALYLCASSFRAGDEQFFGPGTRLTVL.

In nucleotides, the CDR3 is TGTGCCAGCATTCCCAAGGGGTCGGGGAGCTCCTACGAGCAGTACTTC. Translated: CASIPKGSGSSYEQYF. The genes are TRBV6-2 or TRBV6-3 and TRBJ2-7, with D perhaps given as TRBD1 or TRBD2 (5 bases each). Germline V CDR1 and CDR2: MNHEY, SVGEGT. Trimming removed 7 bases from V and 0 bases from J, with 19 bases in between. This CDR3 spans 16 amino acids.

This clonotype was observed at least ten times. The rearrangement links TRBV2 to TRBJ1-1, with D unclear. Trimming removed 5 bases at V and 2 bases at J, with 12 bases between. Germline CDR1 SNHLY, CDR2 FYNNEI. This CDR3 region has 14 residues. CDR3 sequence: CASSKGGANTEAFF. In DNA form, the CDR3 reads TGTGCCAGCAGTAAGGGAGGCGCAAACACTGAAGCTTTCTTT.

This clonotype was detected a few times. The rearrangement joins TRBV18 to TRBJ1-1, with a possible D match to TRBD1 (5 bases). This CDR3 comprises 16 residues. Trimming took 2 bases from V and 0 from J, leaving 13 bases between them. From germline, CDR1 is KGHSH and CDR2 LQKENI. CDR3 residues: CASSPWAGTMNTEAFF. The CDR3 coding sequence is TGTGCCAGCTCACCATGGGCAGGGACCATGAACACTGAAGCTTTCTTT.

This clonotype showed up just a few times. The rearrangement uses TRBV6-4 and TRBJ2-5, with D tentatively TRBD2 (6 bases). The germline V gene encodes CDR1 MRHNA and CDR2 SNTAGT. The CDR3 loop spans 14 amino acids. The V and J ends lost 11 bases and 4 bases respectively, with 20 bases between them. For the CDR3, the DNA is TGTGCCGACCGACGACTAGGAGCATTAGAGACCCAGTACTTC. As protein: CADRRLGALETQYF.

The sample holds a few counts of this clonotype. J is TRBJ2-1 and V is TRBV5-1; 9 nucleotides match TRBD1. This CDR3 region has 18 residues. CDR1 and CDR2 from the germline V gene are SGHRS and YFSETQ. The trim removed 0 bases at V and 5 bases at J, leaving 12 bases unmatched. This CDR3 reads CASSLVGYRDRDHNEQFF. The CDR3 DNA reads as TGCGCCAGCAGCTTGGTAGGGTACCGGGACAGGGACCACAATGAGCAGTTCTTC.

This clonotype was seen ten or more times. The V call is TRBV4-3, the J call TRBJ1-2; weak D call: TRBD1 (6 bases). CDR1 is LGHNA, CDR2 YSLEER, per germline. Trimming took off 3 bases at V and 7 bases at J, with 21 bases between the two ends. CDR3 length: 16 amino acids. CDR3 amino acids: CASSQTISGGMIGYTF. CDR3 nucleotide sequence: TGCGCCAGCAGCCAGACGATTTCGGGGGGCATGATTGGCTACACCTTC.